Presented here are 18 T cell receptor beta chains from one specimen sequenced in a study of blood T cell repertoires in COVID-19. TCRdb keeps only in-frame clones here, not all; method: immunoSEQ multiplex PCR. The sample gives over 150,000 clones, roughly 80% of which show up once; around 8% is in the top ten. Sample: peripheral blood. The receptors come from a woman between 65 and 79 years old with COVID-19, enrolled during active disease.

The chain links TRBV7-6 to TRBJ2-5; D gene unclear. The V end lost 5 bases, the J end lost 5 bases, and 9 bases lay between the germline ends. The CDR3 has 12 residues. In germline, CDR1 is SGHVS, CDR2 FNYEAQ. CDR3 residues: CASSPARETQYF. The CDR3 nucleotides read TGTGCCAGCAGCCCCGCGAGGGAGACCCAGTACTTC. The whole variable domain, filled in from reference TRBV7-6 and TRBJ2-5, reads GAGVSQSPRYKVTKRGQDVALRCDPISGHVSLYWYRQALGQGPEFLTYFNYEAQQDKSGLPNDRFSAERPEGSISTLTIQRTEQRDSAMYRCASSPARETQYFGPGTRLLVL.

This clone was picked up a small number of times. The chain has TRBV7-2 and TRBJ1-5, with no clear D. V was clipped by 5 bases and J by 2 bases, with 7 bases between them. From germline, CDR1 is SGHTA and CDR2 FQGNSA. CDR3 length: 13 amino acids. This CDR3 is CASSPEGNQPQHF. The DNA of the CDR3 is TGTGCCAGCAGCCCGGAGGGCAATCAGCCCCAGCATTTT.

The CDR3 protein is CASSYGEAFAYEQYF. The DNA of the CDR3 is TGTGCCAGCAGTTACGGAGAGGCCTTCGCCTACGAGCAGTACTTC. The gene calls are TRBV6-2 or TRBV6-3 and TRBJ2-7; D is ambiguous. V lost 2 bases to trimming and J lost 2 bases, with 13 bases between them. The germline CDR1 and CDR2 sequences are MNHEY and SVGEGT. The CDR3 runs to 15 residues.

This clone turned up a few times. The chain combines TRBV19 with TRBJ2-1; no firm D call. V shed 4 bases and J shed 0 bases, with 13 bases lying between them. Germline CDR1 LNHDA, CDR2 SQIVND (reference sequence). The CDR3 runs 16 residues. The CDR3 DNA sequence: TGTGCCAGTAGTAATCGCGGTCCACTCTCCTACAATGAGCAGTTCTTC. Amino acids: CASSNRGPLSYNEQFF.

In this sample, this clone turned up once. The chain joins TRBV25-1 to TRBJ2-7; 8 nucleotides match TRBD2. Germline V gene lookup returns CDR1 MGHDK and CDR2 SYGVNS. The CDR3 covers 17 residues. J gave up 6 bases and V 1 base, and 14 bases lay outside the gene matches. The chain's CDR3 is CASSESRGRSRVGEQYF. The CDR3 nucleotides are TGTGCCAGCAGTGAATCTCGCGGGAGGTCCCGTGTGGGCGAGCAGTACTTC.

This chain joins TRBV28 and TRBJ1-2, with D maybe TRBD1 (6 bases). This CDR3 is 14 amino acids long. Trimming removed 3 bases at V and 3 bases at J, with 11 bases between. Germline CDR1 MDHEN, CDR2 SYDVKM. The CDR3 sequence: CASSFGGAYYGYTF. The CDR3 region has the DNA TGTGCCAGCAGTTTTGGGGGGGCGTACTATGGCTACACCTTC.

This clone was observed a single time. V is TRBV19 and J is TRBJ2-7; 12 bases are shared with TRBD2. CDR3 length equals 15 residues. Germline CDR1 is LNHDA and CDR2 is SQIVND (reference sequence). The ends lost 6 bases at V and 2 bases at J; junction bases unmatched: 5. CDR3 sequence: CASSRTSGGPYEQYF. The CDR3 DNA sequence: TGTGCCAGTAGCCGAACTAGCGGGGGGCCCTACGAGCAGTACTTC. Using reference TRBV19 and TRBJ2-7 for the parts outside the CDR3, the full variable domain is DGGITQSPKYLFRKEGQNVTLSCEQNLNHDAMYWYRQDPGQGLRLIYYSQIVNDFQKGDIAEGYSVSREKKESFPLTVTSAQKNPTAFYLCASSRTSGGPYEQYFGPGTRLTVT.

V and J are TRBV5-1 and TRBJ2-4; 7 positions match TRBD1. Unmatched junction bases numbered 4, after V lost 4 bases and J lost 3 bases. CDR1 is SGHRS and CDR2 is YFSETQ in the germline V gene. This CDR3 comprises 14 residues. The CDR3: CASSLTGNKNIQYF. CDR3 bases: TGCGCCAGCAGCCTGACAGGGAACAAAAACATTCAGTACTTC.

The J gene is TRBJ2-7, the V gene TRBV10-3, with D unclear. V was cut by 4 bases and J by 6 bases, with 10 bases left in between. This CDR3 is 12 amino acids long. Germline V lookup: CDR1 ENHRY, CDR2 SYGVKD. The CDR3 region has the DNA TGTGCCATCAGTGGGCTTGGTCCCGAGCAGTACTTC. Its protein product is CAISGLGPEQYF.

The chain has TRBV11-2 and TRBJ2-3; 10 nucleotides agree with TRBD2. Germline CDR1 reads SGHAT; CDR2 reads FQNNGV. V gave up 5 bases and J gave up 3 bases; unmatched junction bases: 5. CDR3 length: 15 residues. As DNA, the CDR3 is TGTGCCAGCAGCCCAACTAGCGGGGCAACAGATACGCAGTATTTT. It specifies CASSPTSGATDTQYF. Variable domain in full (rest from reference TRBV11-2 and TRBJ2-3): EAGVAQSPRYKIIEKRQSVAFWCNPISGHATLYWYQQILGQGPKLLIQFQNNGVVDDSQLPKDRFSAERLKGVDSTLKIQPAKLEDSAVYLCASSPTSGATDTQYFGPGTRLTVL.

This chain joins TRBV4-1 and TRBJ1-5; D call uncertain. Germline assignment: CDR1 MGHRA and CDR2 YSYEKL. Trimming stripped 0 bases from V and 6 bases from J, with 15 bases between. This CDR3 region has 16 residues. The chain's CDR3 is CASSQDPFNGGQPQHF. CDR3 coding DNA: TGCGCCAGCAGCCAAGATCCGTTCAACGGTGGTCAGCCCCAGCATTTT.

This chain connects TRBV7-5 to TRBJ1-5; TRBD1, as called in the table, went unchecked against the DNA. TRBV7-5 represents a pseudogene. CDR3 length: 16 residues. The CDR3 sequence is CARSLGGQGAGQPQHF. CDR3 coding DNA: TGTGCCAGAAGCTTAGGGGGGCAGGGGGCTGGACAGCCCCAGCATTTT.

This chain connects TRBV7-9 to TRBJ2-7; D is possibly TRBD2 (5 bases). Germline V gene lookup returns CDR1 SEHNR and CDR2 FQNEAQ (reference sequence). The CDR3 consists of 14 residues. Trimming stripped 5 bases from V and 2 bases from J, with 13 bases between. The CDR3 DNA sequence: TGTGCCAGCAGCCGGAGTCACGGGGCCTACGAGCAGTACTTC. Translation gives CASSRSHGAYEQYF. The variable domain in full, with the rest retrieved from reference TRBV7-9 and TRBJ2-7, is DTGVSQNPRHKITKRGQNVTFRCDPISEHNRLYWYRQTLGQGPEFLTYFQNEAQLEKSRLLSDRFSAERPKGSFSTLEIQRTEQGDSAMYLCASSRSHGAYEQYFGPGTRLTVT.

V usage is TRBV28 and J usage is TRBJ1-2; 9 nucleotides align to TRBD1. CDR3 length equals 14 residues. Trimming at V came to 5 bases and at J to 4 bases, leaving 5 bases not matched to a gene. CDR1 and CDR2 from the germline V gene are MDHEN and SYDVKM. The CDR3 coding sequence is TGTGCCAGCAGTCCGGGACAGGGACTCTATGGCTACACCTTC. Its protein is CASSPGQGLYGYTF.

This chain uses TRBV6-1 with TRBJ1-5, with TRBD1 as a possible D gene (5 bases). CDR1 and CDR2 from the germline V gene are MNHNS and SASEGT. CDR3 length: 13 residues. Trimming stripped 1 base from V and 8 bases from J, with 9 bases between. CDR3 DNA: TGTGCCAGCAGTGAAGGCGGGGGAAAGCCCCAGCATTTT. Its translation is CASSEGGGKPQHF.

J is TRBJ2-1 and V is TRBV11-2; perhaps TRBD2 as D (5 bases). Germline values: CDR1 SGHAT, CDR2 FQNNGV. The CDR3 sequence is 16 residues long. The V end lost 5 bases, the J end lost 4 bases, and 18 bases lay between the germline ends. CDR3 in DNA: TGTGCCAGCAGCCCCCCTCGGCAAACGGGATACAATGAGCAGTTCTTC. Translation: CASSPPRQTGYNEQFF.

The chain combines TRBV2 with TRBJ2-2, with TRBD1 matching over 9 bases. The V gene end was trimmed by 2 bases and the J gene end by 2 bases; junction bases not matched to a gene: 6. Per the germline V gene, CDR1 is SNHLY and CDR2 is FYNNEI. The CDR3 is 17 amino acids. CDR3 bases: TGTGCCAGCAGTGAACGGGGGGACAGGGTCAACACCGGGGAGCTGTTTTTT. It translates to CASSERGDRVNTGELFF.

The chain recombines TRBV11-2 with TRBJ2-1, with D perhaps TRBD2 (5 bases). This CDR3 region has 15 residues. Trimming stripped 4 bases from V and 7 bases from J, with 17 bases between. The germline gives CDR1 SGHAT, CDR2 FQNNGV. Here the CDR3 reads CASSSPRPTSNEQFF. The CDR3 DNA reads TGTGCCAGCAGCTCTCCCCGTCCCACTAGTAATGAGCAGTTCTTC.